The rows below give T cell receptor beta chains drawn from one sample of a study of shared clonotypes between healthy human individuals. Clones were read by immunoSEQ multiplex PCR, and TCRdb kept only the in-frame ones, dropping some. The table shows over a million clones, with around 97% occurring only once. The sample consisted of naive CD4+ T cells sorted from blood. These TCRs come from a man aged 30 to 39 in good health. Each CDR3 is given with its conserved first and last residue. The order of the fields is J gene, D gene, clone size, V gene, CDR3 protein, CDR3 DNA. D genes are given only for firm matches. Expanded clones get a size class; other rows say once, few or many, or leave the size out.

TRBJ2-3	-	-	TRBV5-1	CASSLTGITDTQYF	TGCGCCAGCAGCTTGACAGGGATCACAGATACGCAGTATTTT
TRBJ1-2	-	-	TRBV9	CASSVEARGVKDGYTF	TGTGCCAGCAGCGTAGAGGCTAGGGGGGTTAAGGATGGCTACACCTTC
TRBJ2-5	TRBD2	once	TRBV5-1	CASSLELAGAEETQYF	TGCGCCAGCAGCTTGGAGCTAGCGGGAGCGGAGGAGACCCAGTACTTC
TRBJ2-2	TRBD2	-	TRBV27	CASSLMGGTNTGELFF	TGTGCCAGCAGTTTAATGGGGGGGACGAACACCGGGGAGCTGTTTTTT
TRBJ2-7	-	-	TRBV5-4	CASSFDSPSYEQYF	TGTGCCAGCAGCTTTGACAGCCCTTCCTACGAGCAGTACTTC
TRBJ2-5	-	-	TRBV28	CASSSLAYRETQYF	TGTGCCAGCAGTTCGCTAGCGTATCGGGAGACCCAGTACTTC
TRBJ2-1	TRBD2	-	TRBV6-5	CASSYGTSGRAEQFF	TGTGCCAGCAGTTACGGGACTAGCGGGAGGGCTGAGCAGTTCTTC
TRBJ1-1	-	-	TRBV9	CASSPSRDTEAFF	TGTGCCAGCAGCCCTTCTAGGGACACTGAAGCTTTCTTT
TRBJ2-1	-	-	TRBV7-9	CASSLLQTNNEQFF	TGTGCCAGCAGCTTACTACAGACCAACAATGAGCAGTTCTTC
TRBJ2-2	TRBD2	-	TRBV14	CASSRRAGAFGELFF	TGTGCCAGCAGCCGAAGGGCGGGAGCTTTCGGGGAGCTGTTTTTT
TRBJ1-2	-	-	TRBV6-5	CASRQHEVYGYTF	TGTGCCAGCAGGCAACACGAGGTCTATGGCTACACCTTC
TRBJ1-2	TRBD1	-	TRBV6-5	CASSYFSRQGAYGYTF	TGTGCCAGCAGTTACTTTTCAAGACAGGGAGCCTATGGCTACACCTTC
TRBJ2-1	TRBD2	once	TRBV4-3	CASSQRTSGYSYNEQFF	TGCGCCAGCAGCCAGAGGACTAGCGGTTATTCCTACAATGAGCAGTTCTTC
TRBJ2-7	TRBD2	-	TRBV28	CASSLGGSRHEQYF	TGTGCCAGCAGTTTAGGCGGGAGTCGCCACGAGCAGTACTTC
TRBJ2-2	TRBD1	-	TRBV7-9	CASSLEGGPTGELFF	TGTGCCAGCAGCTTAGAAGGGGGCCCCACCGGGGAGCTGTTTTTT
TRBJ2-5	-	-	TRBV6-5	CASSYSPDEQETQYF	TGTGCCAGCAGTTACTCACCGGACGAACAAGAGACCCAGTACTTC
TRBJ2-1	TRBD2	-	TRBV6-6	CASSYGLAGGPEQQFF	TGTGCCAGCAGTTACGGGCTAGCGGGAGGGCCCGAACAGCAGTTCTTC
TRBJ1-2	TRBD1	-	TRBV5-5	CASSTPDRVGYTF	TGTGCCAGCAGCACCCCCGACAGGGTTGGCTACACCTTC
TRBJ1-2	-	-	TRBV6-1	CASSKTPKGNYGYTF	TGTGCCAGCAGTAAGACCCCCAAGGGCAACTATGGCTACACCTTC
TRBJ2-7	-	-	TRBV6-1	CASSDAYEQYF	TGTGCCAGCAGTGACGCCTACGAGCAGTACTTC
TRBJ2-1	-	-	TRBV5-1	CASSLARVSSYNEQFF	TGCGCCAGCAGCTTGGCCCGGGTGAGCTCCTACAATGAGCAGTTCTTC
TRBJ2-1	-	-	TRBV7-2	CASSLPGLPFDEQFF	TGTGCCAGCAGCTTGCCGGGACTCCCATTCGATGAGCAGTTCTTC
TRBJ1-1	-	once	TRBV5-5	CASSREIEAFF	TGTGCCAGCAGCCGGGAAATTGAAGCTTTCTTT
TRBJ2-7	TRBD2	once	TRBV7-9	CASSLGWTSGSPEQYF	TGTGCCAGCAGCTTAGGGTGGACTAGCGGGAGCCCCGAGCAGTACTTC
TRBJ2-3	TRBD2	-	TRBV13	CASSLRTGGYTDTQYF	TGTGCCAGCAGCTTAAGGACGGGAGGGTACACAGATACGCAGTATTTT
TRBJ2-5	TRBD2	-	TRBV7-6	CASSLISSGRGETQYF	TGTGCCAGCAGCTTAATCTCTAGCGGGAGAGGAGAGACCCAGTACTTC
TRBJ2-7	-	-	TRBV5-8	CASSVSYEQYF	TGTGCCAGCAGCGTATCCTACGAGCAGTACTTC
TRBJ1-2	-	-	TRBV28	CASSPPAPYGYTF	TGTGCCAGCAGTCCTCCGGCACCCTATGGCTACACCTTC
TRBJ2-1	TRBD2	-	TRBV4-3	CASSQLAGGFSNEQFF	TGCGCCAGCAGCCAACTAGCGGGAGGGTTCAGCAATGAGCAGTTCTTC
TRBJ2-2	TRBD2	-	TRBV9	CASSVRSSGGELFF	TGTGCCAGCAGCGTAAGGTCTAGCGGCGGGGAGCTGTTTTTT
TRBJ1-1	-	-	TRBV6-5	CASSSLTNTEAFF	TGTGCCAGCAGTTCCCTGACGAACACTGAAGCTTTCTTT
TRBJ2-5	-	-	TRBV15	CATSREGGQDAQYF	TGTGCCACCAGCAGAGAAGGCGGGCAAGACGCCCAGTACTTC
TRBJ2-3	TRBD1	once	TRBV5-4	CASSLRDRDTDTQYF	TGTGCCAGCAGCCTACGGGACAGGGACACAGATACGCAGTATTTT
TRBJ1-1	-	-	TRBV6-5	CASSVLKAANTEAFF	TGTGCCAGCAGTGTCCTTAAGGCTGCGAACACTGAAGCTTTCTTT
TRBJ2-7	-	once	TRBV5-1	CASSLGALSYEQYF	TGCGCCAGCAGCTTGGGTGCCCTCAGCTACGAGCAGTACTTC
TRBJ2-5	-	-	TRBV7-2	CASSLGSGVTETQYF	TGTGCCAGCAGCTTAGGGTCAGGGGTGACGGAGACCCAGTACTTC
TRBJ1-2	-	-	TRBV28	CASSLGQYGYTF	TGTGCCAGCAGTTTGGGGCAGTATGGCTACACCTTC
TRBJ1-4	-	-	TRBV5-4	CASSAGATNEKLFF	TGTGCCAGCAGCGCAGGGGCAACTAATGAAAAACTGTTTTTT
TRBJ2-1	-	-	TRBV9	CASGISSYNEQFF	TGTGCCAGCGGGATTAGCTCCTACAATGAGCAGTTCTTC
TRBJ2-3	-	-	TRBV10-2	CASSGPGGSGIDTQYF	TGCGCCAGCAGTGGGCCGGGTGGGAGTGGGATAGATACGCAGTATTTT
TRBJ2-2	-	-	TRBV10-1	CASSDGWELFF	TGCGCCAGCAGTGACGGCTGGGAGCTGTTTTTT
TRBJ1-3	-	-	TRBV6-5	CASTPPGAGNTIYF	TGTGCCAGCACCCCCCCGGGGGCAGGAAACACCATATATTTT
TRBJ2-1	TRBD1	-	TRBV2	CASSEEGTAYNEQFF	TGTGCCAGCAGTGAGGAAGGGACAGCCTACAATGAGCAGTTCTTC
TRBJ2-7	-	-	TRBV5-1	CASSFLAGSYEQYF	TGCGCCAGCAGTTTCCTTGCAGGATCCTACGAGCAGTACTTC
TRBJ2-5	TRBD1	-	TRBV5-6	CASSFRTGIETQYF	TGTGCCAGCAGCTTTCGGACAGGAATAGAGACCCAGTACTTC
TRBJ1-1	TRBD1	-	TRBV19	CATTTGTGYGSTEAFF	TGTGCCACCACAACCGGGACAGGGTATGGGAGCACTGAAGCTTTCTTT
TRBJ2-1	TRBD1	-	TRBV5-4	CASSRGQEYNEQFF	TGTGCCAGCAGCCGAGGACAGGAGTACAATGAGCAGTTCTTC
TRBJ2-7	-	-	TRBV5-1	CASTGPSNEQYF	TGCGCCAGCACTGGACCCTCCAACGAGCAGTACTTC